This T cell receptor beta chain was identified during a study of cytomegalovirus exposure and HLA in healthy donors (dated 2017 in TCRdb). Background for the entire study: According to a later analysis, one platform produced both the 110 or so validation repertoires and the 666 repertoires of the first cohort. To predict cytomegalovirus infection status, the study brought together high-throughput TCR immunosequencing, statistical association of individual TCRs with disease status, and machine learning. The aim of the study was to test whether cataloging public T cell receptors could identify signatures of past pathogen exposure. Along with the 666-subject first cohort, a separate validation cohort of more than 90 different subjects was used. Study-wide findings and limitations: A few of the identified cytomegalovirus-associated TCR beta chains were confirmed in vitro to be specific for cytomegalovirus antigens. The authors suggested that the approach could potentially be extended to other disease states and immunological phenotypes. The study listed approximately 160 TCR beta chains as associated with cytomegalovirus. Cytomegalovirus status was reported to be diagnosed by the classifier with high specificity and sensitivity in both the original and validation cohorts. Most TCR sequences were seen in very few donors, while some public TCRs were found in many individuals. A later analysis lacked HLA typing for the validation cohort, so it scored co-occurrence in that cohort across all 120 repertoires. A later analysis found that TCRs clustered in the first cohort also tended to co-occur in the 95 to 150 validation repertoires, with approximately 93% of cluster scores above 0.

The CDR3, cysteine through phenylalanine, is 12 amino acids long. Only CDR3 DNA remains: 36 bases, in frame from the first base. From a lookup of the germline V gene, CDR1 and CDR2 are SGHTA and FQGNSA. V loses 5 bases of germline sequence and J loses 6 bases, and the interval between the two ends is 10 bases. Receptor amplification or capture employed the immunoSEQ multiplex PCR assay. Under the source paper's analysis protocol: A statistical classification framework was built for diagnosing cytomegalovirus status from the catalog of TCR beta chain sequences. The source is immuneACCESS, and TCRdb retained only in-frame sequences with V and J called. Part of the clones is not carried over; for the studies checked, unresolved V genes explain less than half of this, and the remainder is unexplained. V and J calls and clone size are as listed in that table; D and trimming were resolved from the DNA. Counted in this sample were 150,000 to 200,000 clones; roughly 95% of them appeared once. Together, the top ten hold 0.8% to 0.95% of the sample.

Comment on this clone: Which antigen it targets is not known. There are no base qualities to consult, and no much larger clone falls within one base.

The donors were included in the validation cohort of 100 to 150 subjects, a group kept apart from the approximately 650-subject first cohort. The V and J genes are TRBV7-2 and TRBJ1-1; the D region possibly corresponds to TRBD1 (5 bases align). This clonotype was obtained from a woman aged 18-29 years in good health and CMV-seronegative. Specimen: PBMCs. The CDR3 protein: CASSPGLSEAFF. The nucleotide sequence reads TGTGCCAGCAGCCCAGGGTTGTCTGAAGCTTTCTTT.